This T cell receptor beta chain was retrieved from a study of blood T cell repertoires in COVID-19. Background on the study: The United States, Italy and Spain supplied acute and convalescent COVID-19 samples.

The CDR3 runs 15 residues. The V gene's germline CDR1 is KGHDR and CDR2 SFDVKD. The germline V and J ends were trimmed by 3 bases and 3 bases, with 14 bases remaining between them. This table comes from immunoSEQ multiplex PCR, and its TCRdb copy is limited to in-frame clones, with some not included. The sample consists of under 500,000 clones, around nine tenths of them appearing once. V and J are TRBV24-1 and TRBJ2-7, with D possibly being TRBD1 (6 bases). Sequenced input: peripheral blood. The TCR originated in a woman aged 25 to 45 with acute or convalescent COVID-19. The DNA for the CDR3 is TGTGCCACCAGTGATGCCACAGGGAGTCACTACGAGCAGTACTTC. It encodes CATSDATGSHYEQYF.